The TCR beta chain described here comes from a study of blood T cell repertoires in COVID-19. Study as a whole: Samples representing acute and convalescent COVID-19 were sourced from the United States, Italy and Spain. The cDNA or gDNA used as material had been derived from T cells, B-cell-depleted T cells, or PBMCs.

Per the original methods: Reference gene primer amplification gave nucleated cell count estimates. The method was immunoSEQ multiplex PCR; TCRdb's version includes in-frame clones alone and lacks a portion of them. V and J calls and clone size are as listed in that table; D and trimming were resolved from the DNA. This sample carries about 45,000 clones, 70% to 90% of them seen once, and the ten largest clones take about a third. The sequencing input was peripheral blood. This receptor was identified in a woman aged 80 or over with acute or convalescent COVID-19.

CDR3 protein: CASSLSSTYTDTQYF. The CDR3 DNA is TGTGCCAGCAGCCTTTCTAGCACCTACACAGATACGCAGTATTTT. V is TRBV3-1 (or the pseudogene TRBV3-2) and J is TRBJ2-3, with D tentatively TRBD2 (5 bases). The germline CDR1 and CDR2 sequences are LGHDT and YNNKEL (reference sequence). The CDR3 contains 15 residues. The V end lost 4 bases, the J end lost 2 bases, and 13 bases lay between the germline ends.